The rows below give T cell receptor beta chains drawn from one sample of a study of T cell responses to AZD1222 COVID-19 vaccine. Some clones are missing from TCRdb's copy, which holds only in-frame ones; the method was immunoSEQ multiplex PCR. The sample shows roughly 140,000 clones, around 89% of them seen only once. The specimen was peripheral blood, collected on day 0 of AZD1222 vaccination. Receptors were obtained from an adult in good health. Both conserved end residues are part of each CDR3. A D gene is named only where the DNA matches it firmly. Rows give clone size only sometimes, using once, few, many, or a class for an expanded clone.

>-|TRBJ1-4|TRBD1|TRBV18
CASSRSTGNEKLFF
TGTGCCAGCTCACGGTCGACAGGGAATGAAAAACTGTTTTTT
>-|TRBJ2-2|-|TRBV16
CASSQLAGLQLGELFF
TGTGCCAGCAGCCAATTGGCTGGATTGCAGCTCGGGGAGCTGTTTTTT
>-|TRBJ2-7|TRBD1|TRBV6-2/TRBV6-3
CASSDRGYEQYF
TGTGCCAGCAGCGACAGGGGCTACGAGCAGTACTTC
>-|TRBJ2-1|-|TRBV5-4
CASSLGQAYNEQFF
TGTGCCAGCAGCTTGGGACAGGCCTACAATGAGCAGTTCTTC
>-|TRBJ1-3|-|TRBV18
CASSPTGNSGNTIYF
TGTGCCAGCTCACCCACAGGGAACTCTGGAAACACCATATATTTT
>few|TRBJ1-2|-|TRBV12-3/TRBV12-4
CASSLKRDYGYTF
TGTGCCAGCAGTTTAAAAAGAGACTATGGCTACACCTTC
>-|TRBJ2-7|-|TRBV12-5
CASAADSYEQYF
TGTGCTAGTGCGGCAGACTCCTACGAGCAGTACTTC
>-|TRBJ1-1|-|TRBV5-4
CASSLDESTEAFF
TGTGCCAGCAGCTTGGACGAATCCACTGAAGCTTTCTTT
>-|TRBJ2-1|-|TRBV10-3
CAISASRRDEQFF
TGTGCCATCAGTGCCTCCCGGCGTGATGAGCAGTTCTTC
>-|TRBJ2-7|-|TRBV27
CASSPKGPTYEQYF
TGTGCCAGCAGTCCGAAGGGGCCCACCTACGAGCAGTACTTC
>-|TRBJ2-7|TRBD1|TRBV5-8
CASSFRGRTEQYF
TGTGCCAGCAGCTTCAGGGGGCGTACCGAGCAGTACTTC
>-|TRBJ1-1|TRBD1|TRBV19
CASSIYLQGVNTEAFF
TGTGCCAGTAGTATATATTTGCAGGGGGTGAACACTGAAGCTTTCTTT
>-|TRBJ1-2|-|TRBV9
CASSERAAAPNYGYTF
TGTGCCAGCAGTGAGAGGGCGGCAGCCCCTAACTATGGCTACACCTTC
>-|TRBJ1-1|-|TRBV2
CASRTGRNTEAFF
TGTGCCAGCAGAACAGGACGGAACACTGAAGCTTTCTTT
>once|TRBJ2-7|TRBD2|TRBV29-1
CSARTSGSYEQYF
TGCAGCGCCCGGACTAGCGGCTCCTACGAGCAGTACTTC
>-|TRBJ1-1|-|TRBV9
CASSVGPVNTEAFF
TGTGCCAGCAGCGTAGGACCGGTGAACACTGAAGCTTTCTTT
>-|TRBJ1-2|TRBD1|TRBV10-3
CAISESRGREYGYTF
TGTGCCATCAGTGAGTCGAGGGGGCGAGAATATGGCTACACCTTC
>-|TRBJ1-4|TRBD1|TRBV28
CASIGGQGMFEKLFF
TGTGCCAGCATCGGGGGACAGGGGATGTTCGAAAAACTGTTTTTT
>once|TRBJ2-7|TRBD2|TRBV9
CASSVGSGSYEQYF
TGTGCCAGCAGCGTAGGTAGCGGGAGCTACGAGCAGTACTTC
>-|TRBJ2-7|TRBD2|TRBV6-1
CASSDQREALSYEQYF
TGTGCCAGCAGTGACCAGCGGGAGGCCCTCTCCTACGAGCAGTACTTC
>-|TRBJ1-5|-|TRBV5-4
CASSLGGDSNQPQHF
TGTGCCAGCAGCTTGGGCGGGGATAGCAATCAGCCCCAGCATTTT
>-|TRBJ2-1|-|TRBV10-1
CASRQSCGTSSYNEQFF
TGCGCCAGCAGACAAAGTTGCGGGACAAGCTCCTACAATGAGCAGTTCTTC
>-|TRBJ2-1|TRBD2|TRBV4-3
CASSQGTSGRNEQFF
TGCGCCAGCAGCCAGGGGACTAGCGGGAGGAATGAGCAGTTCTTC
>-|TRBJ1-1|-|TRBV7-9
CASSLVFENTEAFF
TGTGCCAGCAGCTTAGTTTTTGAGAACACTGAAGCTTTCTTT
>few|TRBJ2-1|TRBD2|TRBV7-9
CASSFTTSGSRNEQFF
TGTGCCAGCAGCTTCACGACTAGCGGGAGTAGGAATGAGCAGTTCTTC
>-|TRBJ2-2|-|TRBV6-5
CASRRGPGELFF
TGTGCCTCTCGCCGGGGTCCCGGGGAGCTGTTTTTT
>-|TRBJ2-5|TRBD2|TRBV7-2
CASSLGGVAGTQETQYF
TGTGCCAGCAGCTTAGGCGGGGTAGCGGGGACCCAAGAGACCCAGTACTTC
>-|TRBJ2-1|-|TRBV19
CASSWGTKLNEQFF
TGTGCCAGTAGTTGGGGGACCAAACTCAATGAGCAGTTCTTC
>-|TRBJ2-7|TRBD1|TRBV5-4
CASSGGLGTGGLEQYF
TGTGCCAGCAGCGGGGGGCTCGGGACAGGGGGCCTCGAGCAGTACTTC
>few|TRBJ1-5|-|TRBV19
CASSINLVGNQPQHF
TGTGCCAGTAGTATTAACCTCGTCGGCAATCAGCCCCAGCATTTT
>few|TRBJ2-2|-|TRBV5-4
CASSFGRLTGTGELFF
TGTGCCAGCAGCTTCGGGCGACTTACGGGCACCGGGGAGCTGTTTTTT
>-|TRBJ1-3|TRBD1|TRBV11-3
CASSPGQGPGNTIYF
TGTGCCAGCAGCCCGGGACAGGGACCAGGAAACACCATATATTTT
>-|TRBJ1-1|-|TRBV2
CASASWGQSEAFF
TGTGCCAGCGCATCCTGGGGGCAAAGTGAAGCTTTCTTT
>-|TRBJ1-1|-|TRBV7-3
CASNGLDLCTEAFF
TGTGCCAGCAACGGACTAGACCTTTGCACTGAAGCTTTCTTT
>-|TRBJ2-3|TRBD2|TRBV13
CASSPIAGTSTDTQYF
TGTGCCAGCAGCCCCATAGCGGGAACTAGCACAGATACGCAGTATTTT
>-|TRBJ1-5|-|TRBV6-5
CASSQFDGVNQPQHF
TGTGCCAGCTCCCAATTTGACGGGGTCAATCAGCCCCAGCATTTT
>-|TRBJ2-3|-|TRBV4-2
CASSQDSGLGGTQYF
TGTGCCAGCAGCCAAGATTCGGGGTTAGGTGGTACGCAGTATTTT
>-|TRBJ1-1|-|TRBV5-8
CASSLYPVLDTEAFF
TGTGCCAGCAGCTTGTATCCGGTTCTGGACACTGAAGCTTTCTTT
>-|TRBJ1-4|-|TRBV7-9
CASSLNLNPNEKLFF
TGTGCCAGCAGCTTAAACCTCAACCCTAATGAAAAACTGTTTTTT
>-|TRBJ2-1|-|TRBV9
CASSPPPGNPYNEQFF
TGTGCCAGCAGCCCCCCCCCAGGGAACCCCTACAATGAGCAGTTCTTC
>-|TRBJ2-7|-|TRBV4-1
CASSQDPGHGYEQYF
TGCGCCAGCAGCCAAGATCCAGGGCATGGGTACGAGCAGTACTTC
>-|TRBJ2-1|-|TRBV29-1
CSTGNGVVNEQFF
TGCAGCACTGGTAACGGAGTGGTCAATGAGCAGTTCTTC
>-|TRBJ1-2|TRBD1|TRBV4-2
CASSQEQGNGYTF
TGTGCCAGCAGCCAAGAACAGGGGAATGGCTACACCTTC
>few|TRBJ2-2|-|TRBV7-3
CASSLTGTNTGELFF
TGTGCCAGCAGCTTAACGGGTACGAACACCGGGGAGCTGTTTTTT
>-|TRBJ2-7|-|TRBV19
CASSPLSGGGREQYF
TGTGCCAGTAGTCCCTTATCAGGGGGGGGACGCGAGCAGTACTTC
>-|TRBJ2-1|-|TRBV11-3
CASSPGGSENEQFF
TGTGCCAGCAGCCCAGGGGGGTCGGAAAATGAGCAGTTCTTC
>-|TRBJ2-3|TRBD2|TRBV6-5
CASRKTSADTQYF
TGTGCCAGCAGAAAGACTAGCGCAGATACGCAGTATTTT
>once|TRBJ2-1|-|TRBV9
CASSVAGRIYNEQFF
TGTGCCAGCAGCGTAGCCGGGAGAATTTACAATGAGCAGTTCTTC
>-|TRBJ1-1|-|TRBV19
CASSMDGDTEAFF
TGTGCCAGTAGTATGGACGGGGACACTGAAGCTTTCTTT
>-|TRBJ2-5|-|TRBV5-8
CASSLSGQETQYF
TGTGCCAGCAGCTTGTCGGGCCAAGAGACCCAGTACTTC
>once|TRBJ1-5|-|TRBV27
CASSPLARSSNQPQHF
TGTGCCAGCAGTCCCCTGGCGAGAAGCAGCAATCAGCCCCAGCATTTT
>once|TRBJ2-7|TRBD1|TRBV5-4
CASSYGQGTMYEQYF
TGTGCCAGCAGCTACGGACAGGGGACCATGTACGAGCAGTACTTC
>-|TRBJ2-3|-|TRBV5-1
CASSLGGTDTQYF
TGCGCCAGCAGCTTGGGCGGCACAGATACGCAGTATTTT
>-|TRBJ2-1|TRBD2|TRBV5-1
CASRPWGGALSGSPYNEQFF
TGCGCCAGCAGACCTTGGGGGGGAGCTCTTAGCGGGAGCCCCTACAATGAGCAGTTCTTC
>-|TRBJ1-2|TRBD1|TRBV11-2
CASSPRRDRGSHGYTF
TGTGCCAGCAGCCCCCGCCGGGACAGGGGGAGTCATGGCTACACCTTC
>-|TRBJ1-4|-|TRBV3-1/TRBV3-2
CASSQGATTNEKLFF
TGTGCCAGCAGCCAAGGGGCTACAACTAATGAAAAACTGTTTTTT